This T cell receptor beta chain is drawn from a study of blood T cells in healthy people across ages. General study findings and limits: In older individuals, TCR beta diversity per million T cells was lower, falling roughly linearly with age.

Through a sample-barcoded 5' primer and a J-beta primer mix, a second PCR was run for roughly 7 to 12 cycles. TCRdb independently ran MiXCR on the 5' RACE reads; one entry per CDR3 protein. The sample holds about 780,000 distinct CDR3 sequences, 20% to 30% seen once. CDR3 length equals 16 residues. Trimming shortened V by 5 bases and J by 5 bases, and 20 bases separated the two germline ends. Germline loops: CDR1 SNHLY, CDR2 FYNNEI. This clonotype has more than one count but fewer than ten. Its antigen is not identified. The same data also contributed to another study, on T cells of mothers and their children.

The sequenced sample consisted of blood. The rearrangement uses TRBV2 and TRBJ2-3, with D maybe TRBD2 (5 bases). The sequence was collected from a boy between 10 and 17 years old in good health. In DNA form, the CDR3 reads TGTGCCAGCAGTCTTCGGGTAGGCCCCGGAGGAGATACGCAGTATTTT. Its translation is CASSLRVGPGGDTQYF. Drawing the rest from reference TRBV2 and TRBJ2-3, the complete variable domain is EPEVTQTPSHQVTQMGQEVILRCVPISNHLYFYWYRQILGQKVEFLVSFYNNEISEKSEIFDDQFSVERPDGSNFTLKIRSTKLEDSAMYFCASSLRVGPGGDTQYFGPGTRLTVL.